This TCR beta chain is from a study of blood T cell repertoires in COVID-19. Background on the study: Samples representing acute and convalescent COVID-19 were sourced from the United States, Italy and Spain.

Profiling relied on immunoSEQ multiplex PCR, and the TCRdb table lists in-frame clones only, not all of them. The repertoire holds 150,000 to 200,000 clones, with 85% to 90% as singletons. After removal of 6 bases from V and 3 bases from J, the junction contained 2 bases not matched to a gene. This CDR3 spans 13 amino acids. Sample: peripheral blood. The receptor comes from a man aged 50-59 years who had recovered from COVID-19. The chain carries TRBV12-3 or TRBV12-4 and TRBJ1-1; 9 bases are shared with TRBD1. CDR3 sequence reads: CASRGQGYTEAFF. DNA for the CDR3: TGTGCCAGCAGGGGACAGGGCTACACTGAAGCTTTCTTT.